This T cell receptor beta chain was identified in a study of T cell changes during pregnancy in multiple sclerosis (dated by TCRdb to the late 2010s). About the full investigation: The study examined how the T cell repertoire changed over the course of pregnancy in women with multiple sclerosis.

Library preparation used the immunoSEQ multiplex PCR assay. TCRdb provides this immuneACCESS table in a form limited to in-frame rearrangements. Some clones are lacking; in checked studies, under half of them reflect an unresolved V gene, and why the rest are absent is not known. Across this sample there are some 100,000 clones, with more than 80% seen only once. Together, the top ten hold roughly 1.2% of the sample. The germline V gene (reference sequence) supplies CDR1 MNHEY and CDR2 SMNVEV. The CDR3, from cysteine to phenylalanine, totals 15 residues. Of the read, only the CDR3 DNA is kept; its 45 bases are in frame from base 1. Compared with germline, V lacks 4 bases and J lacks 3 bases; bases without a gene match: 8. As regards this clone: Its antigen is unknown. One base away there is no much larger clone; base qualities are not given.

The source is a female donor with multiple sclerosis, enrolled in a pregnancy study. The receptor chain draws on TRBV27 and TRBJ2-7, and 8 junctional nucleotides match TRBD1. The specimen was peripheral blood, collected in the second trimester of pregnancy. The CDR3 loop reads CASSWGQGADYEQYF. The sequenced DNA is TGTGCCAGCAGTTGGGGGCAGGGGGCCGACTACGAGCAGTACTTC.